This entry lists 25 T cell receptor beta chains sequenced from one sample in a study of cytotoxic CD8 clonotypes in ibrutinib-treated CLL. Method: immunoSEQ multiplex PCR; TCRdb's copy keeps in-frame clones and lacks some. Altogether approximately 100,000 clones are present, 58% being singletons, with the ten largest covering 37%. The input for sequencing was PBMCs, taken after 24 months of ibrutinib treatment. Receptor source: a human donor with chronic lymphocytic leukemia.

J is TRBJ2-7 and V is TRBV30, with D hard to call. This CDR3 contains 12 residues. With 5 bases removed from V and 0 bases from J, the gap between germline ends came to 8 bases. Germline CDR1 GTSNPN, CDR2 SVGIG (reference sequence). The CDR3 DNA is TGTGCCTGGGGACCGAGCTCCTACGAGCAGTACTTC. This translates into CAWGPSSYEQYF.

The J gene is TRBJ2-5, the V gene TRBV9; D is unresolved. Trimming cost V 0 bases and J 4 bases, with 16 bases left between them. CDR3 length equals 16 residues. CDR1 is SGDLS, CDR2 YYNGEE, per germline. Here the CDR3 reads CASSVGLGMGGETQYF. The CDR3 nucleotides are TGTGCCAGCAGCGTAGGGTTAGGGATGGGCGGAGAGACCCAGTACTTC.

This clone turned up a few times. The chain carries TRBV5-1 and TRBJ1-6; no reliable D call. The CDR3 consists of 15 residues. CDR1 is SGHRS, CDR2 YFSETQ, per germline. Trimming pared 2 bases from V and 8 bases from J, leaving 14 bases between. CDR3 residues: CASSFSGIGDSPLHF. The CDR3 DNA reads as TGCGCCAGCAGCTTCTCGGGCATCGGGGATTCACCCCTCCACTTT.

This chain uses TRBV6-6 with TRBJ2-1, with D possibly being TRBD1 (6 bases). CDR3 size: 13 residues. The V and J ends lost 5 bases and 5 bases respectively, with 10 bases between them. Looked up from germline, CDR1 is MNHNY and CDR2 is SVGAGI (reference sequence). Here the CDR3 DNA reads TGTGCCAGCAGTCAGGGACAAAACAATGAGCAGTTCTTC. It encodes CASSQGQNNEQFF.

A few counts support this clone. The chain links TRBV6-5 to TRBJ1-2; a weak D match, TRBD1 (6 bases). This CDR3 spans 14 amino acids. Germline V CDR1 and CDR2: MNHEY, SVGAGI. V lost 7 bases and J 4 bases, leaving 16 bases between the germline ends. CDR3 DNA sequence: TGTGCCAGCAAGTACCAGGGGTCTAGCTATGGCTACACCTTC. Its translation is CASKYQGSSYGYTF.

The V call is TRBV29-1, the J call TRBJ2-1, with D perhaps TRBD1 or TRBD2 (5 bases each). V lost 0 bases, J lost 0 bases, and 12 bases lay in between. The CDR3 has 16 amino acids. CDR1 and CDR2 (germline): SQVTM, ANQGSEA. This CDR3 is CSVEELAGTSYNEQFF. The CDR3, as DNA: TGCAGCGTTGAAGAGCTTGCAGGGACCTCCTACAATGAGCAGTTCTTC.

The V gene is TRBV7-2, the J gene TRBJ2-5; D gene ambiguous. CDR1 is SGHTA and CDR2 is FQGNSA in the germline V gene. The germline V and J ends were trimmed by 6 bases and 4 bases, with 9 bases remaining between them. The length of the CDR3 is 12 residues. The CDR3 spells CASRRSAETQYF. In nucleotides, the CDR3 is TGTGCCAGCAGACGATCGGCAGAGACCCAGTACTTC.

This chain uses TRBV14 with TRBJ2-1; D unresolved. The CDR3 length is 15 residues. Trimming took 2 bases from V and 2 from J, leaving 10 bases between them. Per germline, CDR1 SGHDN and CDR2 FVKESK. Here the CDR3 reads CASSQRWDTYNEQFF. The CDR3 DNA sequence: TGTGCCAGCAGCCAACGATGGGATACCTACAATGAGCAGTTCTTC.

The rearrangement joins TRBV11-3 to TRBJ2-7; 10 nucleotides line up with TRBD1. This CDR3 contains 15 residues. The J segment lost 0 bases and the V segment lost 5 bases, leaving 4 bases of the junction unmatched. CDR1 is SGHNT and CDR2 is YENEEA in the germline V gene. The CDR3 nucleotides are TGTGCCAGCAGCCTGGGACAGGGGCCCTCCTACGAGCAGTACTTC. It specifies CASSLGQGPSYEQYF.

The chain combines TRBV5-4 with TRBJ2-7, with TRBD2 matching 7 bases. Germline V gene data show CDR1 as SGHNT and CDR2 as YYREEE (reference sequence). The CDR3 covers 14 residues. The V segment lost 1 base and the J segment 3 bases; nucleotides outside the gene matches: 4. The CDR3 here is CASSLSWGGYEQYF. The CDR3 nucleotides read TGTGCCAGCAGCTTGTCGTGGGGGGGCTACGAGCAGTACTTC.

This clone occurred a few times. This chain joins TRBV9 and TRBJ1-2, with D maybe TRBD1 (6 bases). V lost 4 bases and J lost 2, with 15 bases in between. CDR3 length: 15 amino acids. The germline CDR1 and CDR2 sequences are SGDLS and YYNGEE. The CDR3 loop reads CASSPGQRTNYGYTF. The CDR3 nucleotides are TGTGCCAGCAGCCCCGGACAGCGAACAAACTATGGCTACACCTTC. The full variable domain, with the rest looked up from reference TRBV9 and TRBJ1-2, is DSGVTQTPKHLITATGQRVTLRCSPRSGDLSVYWYQQSLDQGLQFLIQYYNGEERAKGNILERFSAQQFPDLHSELNLSSLELGDSALYFCASSPGQRTNYGYTFGSGTRLTVV.

The rearrangement joins TRBV7-3 to TRBJ2-1; possibly TRBD1 for D (6 bases). CDR3 length: 13 residues. Germline V gene data show CDR1 as SGHTA and CDR2 as FQGTGA. Trimming pared 5 bases from V and 4 bases from J, leaving 9 bases between. This chain's CDR3 is CASSRGQYNEQFF. The CDR3 nucleotides are TGTGCCAGCAGCCGTGGACAGTACAATGAGCAGTTCTTC.

This chain connects TRBV28 to TRBJ2-2, with D possibly TRBD1 on 6 matching bases. Trimming took 4 bases from V and 4 from J, leaving 10 bases between them. CDR3 length: 14 residues. CDR1 and CDR2 from the germline V gene are MDHEN and SYDVKM. This chain's CDR3 is CASSSDRLTGELFF. CDR3 DNA sequence: TGTGCCAGCAGTTCGGACAGACTCACCGGGGAGCTGTTTTTT.

The chain carries TRBV7-3 and TRBJ2-3; 8 nucleotides line up with TRBD2. V was clipped by 1 base and J by 4 bases; unmatched bases: 4. The CDR3 covers 15 residues. CDR1 and CDR2 (germline): SGHTA, FQGTGA. The CDR3 nucleotides read TGTGCCAGCAGCTTAATCGGGGGGGCCGCAGATACGCAGTATTTT. It yields the protein CASSLIGGAADTQYF. Filled out from reference TRBV7-3 and TRBJ2-3, the complete variable domain reads GAGVSQTPSNKVTEKGKYVELRCDPISGHTALYWYRQSLGQGPEFLIYFQGTGAADDSGLPNDRFFAVRPEGSVSTLKIQRTERGDSAVYLCASSLIGGAADTQYFGPGTRLTVL.

The rearrangement uses TRBV7-8 and TRBJ2-7; 7 positions agree with TRBD1. Trimming cost V 5 bases and J 2 bases; bases outside gene matches: 6. CDR1 is SGHVS and CDR2 is FQNEAQ in the germline V gene. The CDR3 spans 14 residues. The CDR3 nucleotides read TGTGCCAGCAGCCCCGACAGGGTGGCCTACGAGCAGTACTTC. This translates into CASSPDRVAYEQYF.

Only one count was recorded for this clone. The chain employs TRBV23-1 and TRBJ2-7, with D possibly being TRBD2 (5 bases). TRBV23-1 is placed among ORFs of uncertain function. Trimming left V 0 bases short and J 1 base short, with 19 bases between. This CDR3 comprises 18 residues. The CDR3 sequence is CASSQSLLGLQSSYEQYF. The CDR3 DNA follows: TGCGCCAGCAGTCAATCGCTACTAGGATTACAAAGTTCCTACGAGCAGTACTTC.

The sample holds a few counts of this clone. The same CDR3 is also encoded by other DNA sequences in this sample. The rearrangement joins TRBV18 to TRBJ2-7; TRBD1 matches at 9 bases. CDR1 is KGHSH and CDR2 is LQKENI in the germline V gene. This CDR3 spans 14 amino acids. Germline trimming cut 3 bases from V and 5 bases from J; bases unmatched to any gene: 5. The CDR3 here is CASSPRQGVDEQYF. CDR3 DNA sequence: TGTGCCAGCTCACCCCGACAGGGGGTCGACGAGCAGTACTTC.

The chain has TRBV25-1 and TRBJ1-1, with D uncertain. CDR1 is MGHDK and CDR2 is SYGVNS in the germline V gene. This CDR3 has 13 residues. V was clipped by 5 bases and J by 2 bases, with 9 bases between them. CDR3 loop: CASSMLGNTEAFF. The CDR3 region has the DNA TGTGCCAGCAGTATGTTGGGAAACACTGAAGCTTTCTTT.

The chain couples TRBV7-2 to TRBJ2-7, with 9 bases lining up with TRBD1. Germline assignment: CDR1 SGHTA and CDR2 FQGNSA. The CDR3 runs to 15 residues. J lost 2 bases, V lost 5 bases, and 7 bases had no gene match. The chain's CDR3 is CASSPTGTGTYEQYF. The CDR3, as DNA: TGTGCCAGCAGCCCAACCGGGACAGGGACCTACGAGCAGTACTTC.

The CDR3 region has the DNA TGTGCCAGCAGTTCCGGCAGGGGGAACGGGGAGCTGTTTTTT. Protein sequence: CASSSGRGNGELFF. The J gene is TRBJ2-2, the V gene TRBV6-5, with 7 bases identical to TRBD1. J was trimmed by 7 bases and V by 4 bases; bases with no gene match: 6. This CDR3 has 14 residues. CDR1 MNHEY and CDR2 SVGAGI come from the germline V gene.

This clone was counted ten times or more. This chain uses TRBV7-3 with TRBJ2-3; D is undetermined. Germline CDR1 reads SGHTA; CDR2 reads FQGTGA. The CDR3 has 13 residues. V gave up 4 bases and J gave up 2 bases, with 7 bases separating them. In DNA, the CDR3 is TGTGCCAGCAGCTCTCTCCCCACAGATACGCAGTATTTT. Protein product: CASSSLPTDTQYF.

This clone was counted only a few times. The V gene is TRBV5-1, the J gene TRBJ2-7; TRBD1 matches 8 bases. The CDR3 extends over 14 amino acids. V was clipped by 3 bases and J by 1 base; unmatched bases: 3. Germline CDR1 is SGHRS and CDR2 is YFSETQ. The CDR3 loop reads CASSYGTGSYEQYF. CDR3 bases: TGCGCCAGCAGCTATGGGACAGGATCCTACGAGCAGTACTTC.

This clone was seen only a few times. The V and J genes are TRBV7-2 and TRBJ2-7, with D maybe TRBD1 (5 bases). Germline V gives CDR1 SGHTA, CDR2 FQGNSA. V shed 4 bases and J shed 0 bases, with 13 bases lying between them. The CDR3 is 15 residues long. CDR3 sequence reads: CASSSSMTASYEQYF. The CDR3 nucleotides read TGTGCCAGCAGCTCGTCCATGACAGCCTCCTACGAGCAGTACTTC.

This rearrangement joins TRBV29-1 to TRBJ1-1, with D perhaps TRBD1 (6 bases). Per germline, CDR1 SQVTM and CDR2 ANQGSEA. Deletions cut 0 bases from V and 8 bases from J, with 16 bases between. This CDR3 has 14 amino acids. The CDR3 region has the DNA TGCAGCGTTGAAGAACTAGCCCAAGACAGGGAAGCTTTCTTT. Translated, it gives CSVEELAQDREAFF.

The chain couples TRBV4-2 to TRBJ2-1, with TRBD2 identical over 9 bases. Germline CDR1 LGHNA, CDR2 YNFKEQ. The CDR3 is 17 residues long. Trimming at V came to 0 bases and at J to 7 bases, leaving 10 bases not matched to a gene. CDR3 protein: CASSQDPAGGHGNEQFF. CDR3 coding DNA: TGTGCCAGCAGCCAAGATCCGGCGGGGGGGCATGGTAATGAGCAGTTCTTC.